These 13 T cell receptor beta chains were sequenced from one sample in a study of blood T cells in healthy people across ages. The second PCR ran roughly 6 to 11 cycles with a sample-barcoded 5' primer and J-beta primers. TCRdb reprocessed the 5' RACE reads with MiXCR, giving one entry per CDR3 protein. Of about 1.8 million distinct CDR3 sequences in the sample, about 49% were seen once. Material for sequencing was blood. These receptors all come from a woman between 40 and 50 years old in good health.

V usage is TRBV6-5 and J usage is TRBJ1-2; D gene uncertain. There are 14 residues in the CDR3. Germline assignment: CDR1 MNHEY and CDR2 SVGAGI. V was shortened by 6 bases and J by 6 bases, with 17 bases between the two germline ends. The CDR3 DNA is TGTGCCAGCAGGACGCTGGTAGCCGTCGATGGCTACACCTTC. It codes for CASRTLVAVDGYTF.

This rearrangement joins TRBV6-5 to TRBJ2-4; D possibly corresponds to TRBD2 (5 bases). Trimming took off 8 bases at V and 7 bases at J, with 15 bases between the two ends. Germline values: CDR1 MNHEY, CDR2 SVGAGI. The CDR3 runs to 13 residues. CDR3 in amino acids: CASWERAKNIQYF. The CDR3 DNA follows: TGTGCCAGCTGGGAGAGGGCGAAGAACATTCAGTACTTC.

The genes are TRBV29-1 and TRBJ2-5; D may be TRBD2 (6 bases). Germline values: CDR1 SQVTM, CDR2 ANQGSEA. The CDR3 covers 12 residues. Between the trimmed V and J ends, which lost 4 bases and 5 bases, there was a span of 11 bases. The CDR3 sequence: CSVVLAGETQYF. The CDR3, as DNA: TGCAGCGTTGTTTTGGCGGGGGAGACCCAGTACTTC.

This clonotype was found once. The V gene is TRBV20-1, the J gene TRBJ1-5; the D gene is possibly TRBD1 (5 bases). Germline V gene lookup returns CDR1 DFQATT and CDR2 SNEGSKA (reference sequence). Deletions cut 0 bases from V and 3 bases from J, with 12 bases between. There are 15 residues in the CDR3. Here the CDR3 DNA reads TGCAGTGCTAGAGATGGGGGGGTGTCCAATCAGCCCCAGCATTTT. Amino acid sequence: CSARDGGVSNQPQHF.

The chain has TRBV5-1 and TRBJ1-2; 8 bases align to TRBD1. The V segment lost 1 base and the J segment 2 bases; nucleotides outside the gene matches: 4. The germline V gene has CDR1 SGHRS and CDR2 YFSETQ. There are 15 residues in the CDR3. The CDR3: CASSLRTGINYGYTF. CDR3 in DNA: TGCGCCAGCAGCTTGCGGACAGGGATCAACTATGGCTACACCTTC.

This chain links TRBV3-1 with TRBJ1-1, with a weak D call TRBD1 (6 bases). The CDR3 extends over 14 amino acids. Germline V gives CDR1 LGHDT, CDR2 YNNKEL (reference sequence). The V end lost 3 bases, the J end lost 0 bases, and 8 bases lay between the germline ends. The CDR3 sequence: CASSHRGLNTEAFF. DNA of the CDR3: TGTGCCAGCAGCCACAGGGGTCTGAACACTGAAGCTTTCTTT.

The chain carries TRBV27 and TRBJ2-6; D perhaps matches TRBD1 (6 bases). Germline CDR1 reads MNHEY; CDR2 reads SMNVEV (reference sequence). The CDR3 has 18 amino acids. Trimming pared 2 bases from V and 0 bases from J, leaving 14 bases between. CDR3 bases: TGTGCCAGCAGTTTAGGTAGGGGGTATCCCTCTGGGGCCAACGTCCTGACTTTC. Protein: CASSLGRGYPSGANVLTF.

CDR3: CASSFSPDQETQYF. The DNA for the CDR3 is TGTGCCAGCAGCTTTTCCCCTGACCAAGAGACCCAGTACTTC. The rearrangement joins TRBV5-4 to TRBJ2-5; D gene uncertain. Trimming left V 2 bases short and J 0 bases short, with 8 bases between. The germline V gene has CDR1 SGHNT and CDR2 YYREEE (reference sequence). This CDR3 spans 14 amino acids.

This clonotype was seen many times. A read error may be the cause here, since a much bigger clone is one base away. J is TRBJ1-6 and V is TRBV4-2, with D uncertain. Trimming removed 0 bases from V and 9 bases from J, with 15 bases in between. The CDR3 runs to 16 residues. Germline V lookup: CDR1 LGHNA, CDR2 YNFKEQ. The CDR3 spells CASSQEGAGTASPLHF. Here the CDR3 DNA reads TGTGCCAGCAGCCAAGAAGGAGCAGGAACAGCTTCACCCCTCCACTTT.

The table lists this clonotype with many counts. The J gene is TRBJ2-1, the V gene TRBV20-1; D gene ambiguous. With 1 base removed from V and 1 base from J, the gap between germline ends came to 8 bases. Germline V gene sequence: CDR1 DFQATT, CDR2 SNEGSKA (reference sequence). This CDR3 has 14 residues. CDR3 region: CSARAGGSYNEQFF. The DNA for the CDR3 is TGCAGTGCTAGAGCGGGCGGATCCTACAATGAGCAGTTCTTC.

The chain combines TRBV6-5 with TRBJ2-3; D perhaps matches TRBD2 (5 bases). From germline, CDR1 is MNHEY and CDR2 SVGAGI. V lost 5 bases and J lost 2, with 17 bases in between. The CDR3 is 16 residues long. The CDR3 region has the DNA TGTGCCAGCAGTCGCCTCGAGTCGGGATTCACAGATACGCAGTATTTT. This gives the protein CASSRLESGFTDTQYF.

The rearrangement joins TRBV7-2 to TRBJ2-1, with 10 bases identical to TRBD2. With the DNA end fitting TRBJ2-7 better, the J assignment may be wrong. The CDR3 has 17 amino acids. Looked up from germline, CDR1 is SGHTA and CDR2 is FQGNSA. The CDR3 here is CASSLGERGGFYNEQYF. CDR3 nucleotide sequence: TGTGCCAGCAGCTTAGGCGAGCGGGGGGGCTTCTACAATGAGCAGTACTTC.

The V call is TRBV4-3, the J call TRBJ2-1; TRBD2 matches 12 bases. V was pared by 0 bases and J by 6 bases, with 9 bases of the junction left unmatched. CDR1 LGHNA and CDR2 YSLEER come from the germline V gene. The CDR3 consists of 18 residues. This chain's CDR3 is CASSQDLPLAGGPNEQFF. In DNA form, the CDR3 reads TGCGCCAGCAGCCAAGATCTCCCCCTAGCGGGGGGGCCCAATGAGCAGTTCTTC.